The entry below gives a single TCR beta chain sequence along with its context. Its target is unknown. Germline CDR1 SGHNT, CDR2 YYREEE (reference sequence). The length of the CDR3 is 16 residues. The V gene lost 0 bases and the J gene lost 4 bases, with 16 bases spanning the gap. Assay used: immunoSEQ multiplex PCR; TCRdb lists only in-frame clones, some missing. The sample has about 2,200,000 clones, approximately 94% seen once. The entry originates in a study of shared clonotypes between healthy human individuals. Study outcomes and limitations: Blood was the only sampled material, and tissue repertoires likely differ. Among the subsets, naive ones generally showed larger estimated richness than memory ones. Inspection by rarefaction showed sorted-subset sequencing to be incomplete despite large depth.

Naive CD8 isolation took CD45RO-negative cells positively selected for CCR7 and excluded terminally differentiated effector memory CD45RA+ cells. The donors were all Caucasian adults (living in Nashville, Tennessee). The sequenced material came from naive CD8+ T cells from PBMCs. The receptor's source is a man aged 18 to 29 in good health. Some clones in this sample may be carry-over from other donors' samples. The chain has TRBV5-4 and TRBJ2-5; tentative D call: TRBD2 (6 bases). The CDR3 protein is CASSLASWDGRETQYF. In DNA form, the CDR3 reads TGTGCCAGCAGCTTGGCCTCCTGGGACGGGAGAGAGACCCAGTACTTC.